This T cell receptor (beta chain) was recorded in a study of blood T cell repertoires in COVID-19. Only in-frame clones appear in the TCRdb table, and some are missing; sequencing was by immunoSEQ multiplex PCR. The repertoire holds around 190,000 clones, with roughly 77% as singletons. Trimming pared 0 bases from V and 7 bases from J, leaving 13 bases between. The length of the CDR3 is 15 residues. Looked up from germline, CDR1 is SGDLS and CDR2 is YYNGEE. Participants were aged about 18 to 89 years, lived in roughly 23 US areas, and enrolled virtually. The sequence was collected from a woman between 50 and 59 years old with acute COVID-19. The chain carries TRBV9 and TRBJ2-2; the D gene is possibly TRBD1 (5 bases). Sequencing input: PBMCs or T cells enriched from blood (not recorded which). CDR3 sequence: CASSVEGRRDGELFF. The CDR3, as DNA: TGTGCCAGCAGCGTAGAGGGGCGCCGCGACGGGGAGCTGTTTTTT.